The 13 T cell receptor beta chains below all came from one sample that was sequenced in a study of T cell responses to AZD1222 COVID-19 vaccine. The table came from immunoSEQ multiplex PCR; TCRdb's copy has only in-frame clones and leaves some out. The table has over 95,000 clones, 80% to 90% seen once. The sequenced sample was peripheral blood, obtained on day 0 of AZD1222 vaccination. These receptors came from an adult in good health.

CDR3 sequence: CASSPWDPANEQFF. CDR3 bases: TGTGCCAGCAGTCCCTGGGACCCTGCCAATGAGCAGTTCTTC. The rearrangement links TRBV27 to TRBJ2-1, with D perhaps given as TRBD1 or TRBD2 (5 bases each). Trimming removed 5 bases at V and 6 bases at J, with 14 bases between. Germline V lookup: CDR1 MNHEY, CDR2 SMNVEV (reference sequence). This CDR3 spans 14 amino acids.

The chain uses TRBV27 and TRBJ2-7; 9 bases are shared with TRBD1. V shed 4 bases and J 4 bases; nucleotides not matched to a gene: 11. The germline V gene has CDR1 MNHEY and CDR2 SMNVEV (reference sequence). The CDR3 consists of 16 residues. CDR3 DNA sequence: TGTGCCAGCAGTTATCGACGGGGACAGGGCATGTACGAGCAGTACTTC. Its protein product is CASSYRRGQGMYEQYF.

This CDR3 reads CASSGGDESSYEQYF. DNA of the CDR3: TGCGCCAGCAGTGGGGGGGACGAGAGCTCCTACGAGCAGTACTTC. The rearrangement uses TRBV5-1 and TRBJ2-7, with 7 bases lining up with TRBD2. V lost 5 bases, J lost 0 bases, and 8 bases stayed unmatched. The CDR3 runs 15 residues. The germline V gene encodes CDR1 SGHRS and CDR2 YFSETQ.

This clone was observed a handful of times. The CDR3 reads CASSEVLASGYNEQFF. For the CDR3, the DNA is TGTGCCAGCAGTGAAGTACTAGCTAGCGGCTACAATGAGCAGTTCTTC. This rearrangement joins TRBV6-1 to TRBJ2-1; 7 bases are a match to TRBD2. V was clipped by 1 base and J by 3 bases; unmatched bases: 6. The CDR3 length is 16 residues. Per the germline V gene, CDR1 is MNHNS and CDR2 is SASEGT.

This chain links TRBV18 with TRBJ2-7; a possible D gene is TRBD1 (5 bases). Trimming took off 3 bases at V and 0 bases at J, with 6 bases between the two ends. Germline V gene data show CDR1 as KGHSH and CDR2 as LQKENI. The CDR3 is 13 amino acids. As DNA, the CDR3 is TGTGCCAGCTCACCGACAGCCTCCTACGAGCAGTACTTC. Protein sequence: CASSPTASYEQYF.

This chain connects TRBV28 to TRBJ1-1; D is ambiguous. V was clipped by 2 bases and J by 0 bases, with 13 bases between them. The CDR3 runs to 16 residues. Germline values: CDR1 MDHEN, CDR2 SYDVKM. The CDR3 bases are TGTGCCAGCAGTTTACCCGCAGGAGGCATGAACACTGAAGCTTTCTTT. It yields the protein CASSLPAGGMNTEAFF. The entire variable domain, with the rest obtained from reference TRBV28 and TRBJ1-1, is as follows: DVKVTQSSRYLVKRTGEKVFLECVQDMDHENMFWYRQDPGLGLRLIYFSYDVKMKEKGDIPEGYSVSREKKERFSLILESASTNQTSMYLCASSLPAGGMNTEAFFGQGTRLTVV.

The CDR3: CASSPPGEVQETQYF. Here the CDR3 DNA reads TGTGCCAGCAGTCCCCCAGGGGAGGTACAAGAGACCCAGTACTTC. J is TRBJ2-5 and V is TRBV28; D may be TRBD1 or TRBD2 (6 bases each). The germline gives CDR1 MDHEN, CDR2 SYDVKM. V was clipped by 5 bases and J by 2 bases, with 15 bases between them. This CDR3 region has 15 residues.

In its sample, this clone was seen once. The rearrangement links TRBV6-6 to TRBJ1-5; D possibly corresponds to TRBD1 (6 bases). The V gene lost 7 bases and the J gene lost 7 bases, with 14 bases spanning the gap. The CDR3 contains 13 residues. The germline V gene encodes CDR1 MNHNY and CDR2 SVGAGI (reference sequence). The CDR3 loop is CASILRRGQPQHF. The CDR3 region has the DNA TGTGCCAGCATCCTCCGGAGGGGGCAGCCCCAGCATTTT.

The chain links TRBV4-2 to TRBJ2-5, with D unresolved. This CDR3 is 13 amino acids long. Per germline, CDR1 LGHNA and CDR2 YNFKEQ. Trimming left V 0 bases short and J 4 bases short, with 6 bases between. The CDR3 coding sequence is TGTGCCAGCAGCCAAGAAAGCTCAGAGACCCAGTACTTC. Protein product: CASSQESSETQYF.

The V call is TRBV5-4, the J call TRBJ2-1; 11 bases align to TRBD2. Germline V gives CDR1 SGHNT, CDR2 YYREEE (reference sequence). The CDR3 length is 16 residues. J was trimmed by 5 bases and V by 4 bases; bases with no gene match: 8. The CDR3 sequence is CASSLYSGRVDNEQFF. CDR3 nucleotide sequence: TGTGCCAGCAGCCTGTATAGCGGGAGGGTCGACAATGAGCAGTTCTTC.

This sequence joins TRBV7-9 and TRBJ2-5; TRBD1 agrees at 8 bases. CDR3 length: 13 residues. Looked up from germline, CDR1 is SEHNR and CDR2 is FQNEAQ (reference sequence). J was trimmed by 5 bases and V by 5 bases; bases with no gene match: 4. The CDR3 nucleotides are TGTGCCAGCAGCCCCAGGGGGCCGGAGACCCAGTACTTC. It yields the protein CASSPRGPETQYF.

In this sample, this clone turned up once. The chain recombines TRBV10-3 with TRBJ2-1; no clear D gene. CDR1 is ENHRY, CDR2 SYGVKD, per germline. The CDR3 covers 12 residues. Trimming pared 4 bases from V and 7 bases from J, leaving 8 bases between. As DNA, the CDR3 is TGTGCCATCAGTGGGGGTCCAAATGAGCAGTTCTTC. It specifies CAISGGPNEQFF.

The rearrangement uses TRBV19 and TRBJ2-3; D call uncertain. V lost 3 bases to trimming and J lost 0 bases, with 10 bases between them. The CDR3 consists of 15 residues. CDR1 and CDR2 (germline): LNHDA, SQIVND (reference sequence). The CDR3 coding sequence is TGTGCCAGTAGTATCTGGCCGGGCAGCACAGATACGCAGTATTTT. It translates to CASSIWPGSTDTQYF. Full variable domain (missing parts from reference TRBV19 and TRBJ2-3): DGGITQSPKYLFRKEGQNVTLSCEQNLNHDAMYWYRQDPGQGLRLIYYSQIVNDFQKGDIAEGYSVSREKKESFPLTVTSAQKNPTAFYLCASSIWPGSTDTQYFGPGTRLTVL.